The TCR beta chain described here comes from a study of early stage breast cancer tumors. Study context: ER+/PR+/HER2- status applied to about 70% of the 16 invasive breast tumors.

Libraries were prepared by immunoSEQ multiplex PCR; TCRdb keeps only in-frame clonotypes and omits some of them. The profile covers about 72,000 clones, with approximately 79% appearing a single time and 3.5% taken by the ten largest. V was trimmed by 3 bases and J by 1 base, leaving 18 bases between them. This CDR3 is built from 17 residues. CDR1 is KGHSH and CDR2 is LQKENI in the germline V gene. This clonotype was obtained from a person aged 55-75 years with breast cancer. Sequencing used blood. This chain uses TRBV18 with TRBJ2-5; D gene uncertain. Here the CDR3 DNA reads TGTGCCAGCTCACCGGCTGGCTGGCTGAGAAGCCAAGAGACCCAGTACTTC. Encoded protein: CASSPAGWLRSQETQYF.